Given below is one T cell receptor beta chain in context. This specimen comes from a study of T cells expressing NK-cell markers. Background on the study: Repertoires of TCR beta were obtained from T cells sorted as CD3+CD56+NKG2C+, CD3+CD56+NKG2C- and CD3+CD56-NKG2C+.

The CDR3 contains 15 residues. Germline CDR1 reads SEHNR; CDR2 reads FQNEAQ (reference sequence). Each CDR3 protein gets one entry in TCRdb, which reprocessed the 5' RACE reads and gives no DNA. This table lists 150,000 to 180,000 distinct CDR3 sequences. This rearrangement joins TRBV7-9 to TRBJ2-7; TCRdb lists TRBD2, though no DNA is available to test this call. The sequence was obtained from a woman aged 45-60 years in good health. Sample: blood T cells: a sorted CD56 or NKG2C T cell subset, CD4+ or CD8+ T cells, or bulk PBMC T cells (not recorded which). CDR3 sequence: CASSMGLAMVYEQYF.